The 30 T cell receptor beta chains presented below share a single source sample, sequenced in a study of blood T cell repertoires in COVID-19. TCRdb's table, derived via immunoSEQ multiplex PCR, lists solely in-frame clones and lacks some. Of under 350,000 clones listed, about nine tenths were seen once; the top ten hold approximately 4.1%. Sequenced input: PBMCs or T cells enriched from blood (not recorded which). Receptor source: a man between 25 and 39 years old who had recovered from COVID-19.

The chain links TRBV30 to TRBJ1-1; 8 bases match TRBD1. Trimming removed 5 bases from V and 0 bases from J; junction bases left unmatched: 5. Germline V gene lookup returns CDR1 GTSNPN and CDR2 SVGIG (reference sequence). CDR3 size: 14 residues. CDR3: CAWLRTGLNTEAFF. The CDR3 bases are TGTGCCTGGTTGAGGACAGGGCTGAACACTGAAGCTTTCTTT. Full variable domain (remainder filled in from reference TRBV30 and TRBJ1-1): SQTIHQWPATLVQPVGSPLSLECTVEGTSNPNLYWYRQAAGRGLQLLFYSVGIGQISSEVPQNLSASRPQDRQFILSSKKLLLSDSGFYLCAWLRTGLNTEAFFGQGTRLTVV.

The rearrangement joins TRBV4-1 to TRBJ2-1; 10 bases align to TRBD1. CDR3 length: 15 residues. The J segment lost 3 bases and the V segment lost 4 bases, leaving 3 bases of the junction unmatched. CDR1 and CDR2 (germline): MGHRA, YSYEKL. The CDR3 region has the DNA TGCGCCAGCAGCCCGGGACAGGGGTTCTACAATGAGCAGTTCTTC. Its protein product is CASSPGQGFYNEQFF.

The chain combines TRBV7-8 with TRBJ1-5, with D uncertain. Trimming left V 4 bases short and J 4 bases short, with 11 bases between. There are 14 residues in the CDR3. Germline CDR1 and CDR2: SGHVS and FQNEAQ. Here the CDR3 reads CASSYKRINQPQHF. DNA for the CDR3: TGTGCCAGCAGCTATAAGCGGATAAATCAGCCCCAGCATTTT.

This CDR3 is CASSPGQFSGNTIYF. CDR3 in DNA: TGTGCCAGCAGTCCGGGACAGTTCTCTGGAAACACCATATATTTT. The rearrangement links TRBV28 to TRBJ1-3, with 7 bases identical to TRBD1. The CDR3 totals 15 residues. Germline lookup yields CDR1 MDHEN and CDR2 SYDVKM. Trimming cost V 5 bases and J 0 bases; bases outside gene matches: 4.

The chain is built from TRBV7-9 and TRBJ1-3; possible D gene TRBD1, 5 bases. CDR1 is SEHNR, CDR2 FQNEAQ, per germline (reference sequence). The CDR3 covers 17 residues. V lost 2 bases and J 3 bases, leaving 17 bases between the germline ends. As DNA, the CDR3 is TGTGCCAGCAGCTTATCTCTCGAACAGGTTTTTGGAAACACCATATATTTT. Translation: CASSLSLEQVFGNTIYF.

CDR3 in amino acids: CASRARGLDGYTF. CDR3 nucleotide sequence: TGCGCCAGCAGGGCCAGGGGGCTCGATGGCTACACCTTC. This chain uses TRBV4-1 with TRBJ1-2; the match to TRBD1 covers 8 bases. Per the germline V gene, CDR1 is MGHRA and CDR2 is YSYEKL. The CDR3 is 13 residues long. Trimming at V came to 6 bases and at J to 6 bases, leaving 6 bases not matched to a gene.

This chain joins TRBV7-9 and TRBJ2-1, with D perhaps TRBD1 (5 bases). Trimming took off 6 bases at V and 4 bases at J, with 19 bases between the two ends. Germline lookup yields CDR1 SEHNR and CDR2 FQNEAQ (reference sequence). This CDR3 is 16 amino acids long. The CDR3 nucleotides read TGTGCCAGCAGTCCGGCTCAGGGTTACTTTTACAATGAGCAGTTCTTC. This translates into CASSPAQGYFYNEQFF. Variable domain in full (rest from reference TRBV7-9 and TRBJ2-1): DTGVSQNPRHKITKRGQNVTFRCDPISEHNRLYWYRQTLGQGPEFLTYFQNEAQLEKSRLLSDRFSAERPKGSFSTLEIQRTEQGDSAMYLCASSPAQGYFYNEQFFGPGTRLTVL.

The chain couples TRBV2 to TRBJ2-6, with TRBD1 identical over 10 bases. Germline V gene sequence: CDR1 SNHLY, CDR2 FYNNEI. The CDR3 covers 19 residues. With 6 bases clipped from V and 0 bases from J, the junction kept 11 bases outside the gene matches. The CDR3 DNA sequence: TGTGCCAGCAGGCCCGGGACAGGGGCAAATAGCTCTGGGGCCAACGTCCTGACTTTC. Its protein is CASRPGTGANSSGANVLTF.

The chain has TRBV9 and TRBJ2-7, with D possibly matching TRBD2 (7 bases). The CDR3 loop spans 16 amino acids. Germline loops: CDR1 SGDLS, CDR2 YYNGEE. Trimming removed 0 bases from V and 2 bases from J, with 15 bases in between. CDR3 DNA: TGTGCCAGCAGCGTAGCTGTGGGGGGGCCCCCCTACGAGCAGTACTTC. The encoded protein is CASSVAVGGPPYEQYF. The full variable domain, completed using reference TRBV9 and TRBJ2-7, is DSGVTQTPKHLITATGQRVTLRCSPRSGDLSVYWYQQSLDQGLQFLIQYYNGEERAKGNILERFSAQQFPDLHSELNLSSLELGDSALYFCASSVAVGGPPYEQYFGPGTRLTVT.

The rearrangement joins TRBV30 to TRBJ2-3; D is ambiguous. Deletions cut 4 bases from V and 8 bases from J, with 13 bases between. Per germline, CDR1 GTSNPN and CDR2 SVGIG (reference sequence). The CDR3 is 12 residues long. The CDR3 protein is CAWTDPAGTQYF. In nucleotides, the CDR3 is TGTGCCTGGACTGACCCCGCAGGTACGCAGTATTTT.

This clone showed up just a few times. The rearrangement joins TRBV30 to TRBJ1-6; 7 bases are a match to TRBD1. The trim removed 7 bases at V and 7 bases at J, leaving 7 bases unmatched. CDR3 length: 13 residues. CDR1 and CDR2 (germline): GTSNPN, SVGIG (reference sequence). The CDR3 protein is CASNRGENSPLHF. CDR3 bases: TGTGCCTCCAACAGGGGAGAGAATTCACCCCTCCACTTT.

The CDR3, as DNA: TGTGCCAGTAGTAGTGACAGGGACCAGTTTGGCTACACCTTC. As protein: CASSSDRDQFGYTF. The chain is built from TRBV19 and TRBJ1-2, with 7 nucleotides matching TRBD1. V lost 4 bases and J lost 7; bases outside the gene matches: 9. The CDR3 consists of 14 residues. The germline gives CDR1 LNHDA, CDR2 SQIVND (reference sequence).

The genes are TRBV5-1 and TRBJ1-1; 11 nucleotides match TRBD1. The CDR3 is 14 amino acids. Germline V CDR1 and CDR2: SGHRS, YFSETQ. The V and J ends lost 6 bases and 5 bases, in that order; junction bases with no gene match: 6. The CDR3 coding sequence is TGCGCCAGCAACACAGGGACAGGGGGAACTGAAGCTTTCTTT. Its translation is CASNTGTGGTEAFF.

V gene TRBV7-9 combines with J gene TRBJ1-5; D gene ambiguous. The CDR3 is 14 amino acids. Trimming left V 3 bases short and J 0 bases short, with 6 bases between. The germline CDR1 and CDR2 sequences are SEHNR and FQNEAQ (reference sequence). The CDR3: CASSFLSSNQPQHF. The CDR3 bases are TGTGCCAGCAGCTTCCTCTCTAGCAATCAGCCCCAGCATTTT.

The chain uses TRBV6-5 and TRBJ1-6; the match to TRBD1 covers 8 bases. CDR1 is MNHEY, CDR2 SVGAGI, per germline. After removal of 5 bases from V and 15 bases from J, the junction contained 3 bases not matched to a gene. CDR3 length equals 11 residues. Here the CDR3 DNA reads TGTGCCAGCAGTAACGGACAGGGCCTCCACTTT. Translating it yields CASSNGQGLHF.

This chain connects TRBV19 to TRBJ2-7, with no clear D. CDR1 and CDR2 (germline): LNHDA, SQIVND (reference sequence). Trimming removed 3 bases at V and 0 bases at J, with 9 bases between. The CDR3 consists of 14 residues. The CDR3 DNA sequence: TGTGCCAGTAGTATGAGAAGGAGCTCCTACGAGCAGTACTTC. It codes for CASSMRRSSYEQYF.

This rearrangement joins TRBV24-1 to TRBJ2-3, with a possible D match to TRBD2 (6 bases). The CDR3 covers 16 residues. V was shortened by 0 bases and J by 5 bases, with 14 bases between the two germline ends. Germline values: CDR1 KGHDR, CDR2 SFDVKD. CDR3 nucleotides: TGTGCCACCAGTGATTTGCCTCCCGGGCGGGGAGATACGCAGTATTTT. It is translated as CATSDLPPGRGDTQYF.

The gene calls are TRBV27 and TRBJ1-2, with TRBD1 identical over 10 bases. This CDR3 has 13 residues. Germline values: CDR1 MNHEY, CDR2 SMNVEV (reference sequence). The junction had 4 bases not matched to a gene; V was cut back by 4 bases and J by 8 bases. The CDR3, as DNA: TGTGCCAGCAGTTGGGGACAGGGGAGAGGCTACACCTTC. Translated, it gives CASSWGQGRGYTF.

The rearrangement links TRBV28 to TRBJ1-1, with D maybe TRBD1 (6 bases). The CDR3 has 16 amino acids. The germline CDR1 and CDR2 sequences are MDHEN and SYDVKM. V lost 6 bases, J lost 1 base, and 18 bases lay in between. The CDR3 sequence: CASSESPGHWNTEAFF. The CDR3 region has the DNA TGTGCCAGCAGCGAGAGCCCGGGACATTGGAACACTGAAGCTTTCTTT.

The rearrangement uses TRBV18 and TRBJ1-1, with a weak D call TRBD1 (6 bases). The germline CDR1 and CDR2 sequences are KGHSH and LQKENI. Trimming left V 7 bases short and J 2 bases short, with 14 bases between. The CDR3 consists of 14 residues. CDR3 coding DNA: TGTGCCAGCTTATTACAGGGCAGCAACACTGAAGCTTTCTTT. Translated, it gives CASLLQGSNTEAFF.

The V and J genes are TRBV19 and TRBJ1-6; 8 nucleotides match TRBD1. The CDR3 runs 16 residues. CDR1 is LNHDA, CDR2 SQIVND, per germline (reference sequence). V was clipped by 5 bases and J by 3 bases; unmatched bases: 6. The CDR3 nucleotides are TGTGCCAGTAGTGTGACCGGGACAGGCTATAATTCACCCCTCCACTTT. Protein sequence: CASSVTGTGYNSPLHF.

V gene TRBV14 combines with J gene TRBJ1-2; D gene unclear. CDR1 SGHDN and CDR2 FVKESK come from the germline V gene. V gave up 4 bases and J gave up 2 bases, with 11 bases separating them. This CDR3 region has 14 residues. The CDR3 DNA follows: TGTGCCAGCAGCCCCTATAACGCGAACTATGGCTACACCTTC. Amino acids: CASSPYNANYGYTF.

V is TRBV5-1 and J is TRBJ2-3; 15 nucleotides line up with TRBD2. This CDR3 is built from 18 residues. Losses at the gene ends were 0 bases for V and 2 bases for J; bases not matched to a gene: 4. Germline CDR1 reads SGHRS; CDR2 reads YFSETQ. For the CDR3, the DNA is TGCGCCAGCAGCTTGGGGGGACTAGCGGGAGGACTCACAGATACGCAGTATTTT. Protein sequence: CASSLGGLAGGLTDTQYF.

This sequence joins TRBV10-3 and TRBJ2-2, with 8 bases that match TRBD2. CDR3 length equals 12 residues. The V gene's germline CDR1 is ENHRY and CDR2 SYGVKD. The trim removed 10 bases at V and 4 bases at J, leaving 2 bases unmatched. CDR3 sequence (DNA): TGTGCCACCGGGGGGGGCACCGGGGAGCTGTTTTTT. Its translation: CATGGGTGELFF.

The chain joins TRBV5-1 to TRBJ2-2, with D perhaps TRBD1 or TRBD2 (6 bases each). Trimming took 9 bases from V and 1 from J, leaving 13 bases between them. CDR1 is SGHRS and CDR2 is YFSETQ in the germline V gene. The CDR3 loop spans 14 amino acids. The CDR3 protein is CATRGGENTGELFF. The CDR3 nucleotides are TGCGCCACCAGGGGCGGGGAGAACACCGGGGAGCTGTTTTTT.

The V call is TRBV18, the J call TRBJ1-1; tentatively, D is TRBD1 (5 bases). Trimming removed 2 bases from V and 1 base from J, with 14 bases in between. The germline gives CDR1 KGHSH, CDR2 LQKENI. The CDR3 has 16 residues. CDR3 sequence: CASSPNVGAGNTEAFF. The DNA for the CDR3 is TGTGCCAGCTCACCAAATGTAGGGGCCGGGAACACTGAAGCTTTCTTT.

This chain joins TRBV30 and TRBJ2-7; D is undetermined. The CDR3 runs 13 residues. Trimming cost V 3 bases and J 5 bases, with 14 bases left between them. The germline V gene has CDR1 GTSNPN and CDR2 SVGIG (reference sequence). The CDR3 spells CAWRSGFRNEQYF. The CDR3 DNA reads TGTGCCTGGAGATCTGGGTTCAGGAACGAGCAGTACTTC.

This clone has just one count. V gene TRBV7-2 combines with J gene TRBJ2-1, with D possibly TRBD1 on 6 matching bases. CDR1 and CDR2 from the germline V gene are SGHTA and FQGNSA. V lost 5 bases and J lost 0, with 17 bases in between. There are 17 residues in the CDR3. CDR3 amino acids: CASSAGQPVGSYNEQFF. The CDR3 DNA reads TGTGCCAGCAGCGCCGGACAGCCCGTGGGCTCCTACAATGAGCAGTTCTTC.

The chain is built from TRBV3-1 (or the pseudogene TRBV3-2) and TRBJ2-1; D unresolved. V was trimmed by 1 base and J by 8 bases, leaving 6 bases between them. The CDR3 has 12 residues. Germline values: CDR1 LGHDT, CDR2 YNNKEL (reference sequence). DNA for the CDR3: TGTGCCAGCAGCCAAGTGGGCTATGAGCAGTTCTTC. Protein product: CASSQVGYEQFF.

The chain has TRBV24-1 and TRBJ2-3; perhaps TRBD2 as D (6 bases). The ends were cut back, 11 bases at V and 0 bases at J, with 8 bases in the middle. The CDR3 is 12 residues long. CDR1 is KGHDR, CDR2 SFDVKD, per germline. The CDR3 DNA reads TGTGCCAGCGGGACCAGCACAGATACGCAGTATTTT. This gives the protein CASGTSTDTQYF.